The 28 T cell receptor beta chains listed next were all sequenced from one sample in a study of cytomegalovirus exposure and HLA in healthy donors. It was with 60 Vbeta and 13 Jbeta primers that the PCR ran. The repertoire was sequenced with immunoSEQ multiplex PCR; TCRdb's copy has only in-frame clones and lacks some. The table lists 170,000 or so clones, around three quarters of them singletons. The specimen was PBMCs. The receptors were sampled from a woman in her forties or fifties in good health and CMV-seropositive.

V usage is TRBV28 and J usage is TRBJ1-6; the D gene is possibly TRBD1 (5 bases). V was cut by 4 bases and J by 5 bases, with 18 bases left in between. The length of the CDR3 is 17 residues. Germline values: CDR1 MDHEN, CDR2 SYDVKM. This chain's CDR3 is CASSSPGFTGNNSPLHF. The CDR3 DNA follows: TGTGCCAGCAGTTCCCCTGGCTTCACAGGAAATAATTCACCCCTCCACTTT.

The J gene is TRBJ2-4, the V gene TRBV4-3; D remains unclear. V was cut by 0 bases and J by 0 bases, with 6 bases left in between. Germline V lookup: CDR1 LGHNA, CDR2 YSLEER. The CDR3 has 15 residues. The CDR3 protein is CASSQEAVAKNIQYF. CDR3 sequence (DNA): TGCGCCAGCAGCCAAGAGGCGGTAGCCAAAAACATTCAGTACTTC.

This clone appeared once. This chain connects TRBV7-3 to TRBJ1-1; 8 bases are shared with TRBD1. Germline trimming cut 5 bases from V and 1 base from J; bases unmatched to any gene: 9. The germline gives CDR1 SGHTA, CDR2 FQGTGA. This CDR3 has 16 amino acids. CDR3 nucleotides: TGTGCCAGCAGCCCCACCCGGGACAGGCGGAACACTGAAGCTTTCTTT. The encoded protein is CASSPTRDRRNTEAFF.

This chain's CDR3 is CASSQDIPPRGQETQYF. CDR3 DNA sequence: TGCGCCAGCAGCCAAGATATTCCCCCTCGGGGGCAAGAGACCCAGTACTTC. This sequence joins TRBV4-3 and TRBJ2-5; a possible D gene is TRBD2 (6 bases). The CDR3 contains 17 residues. The germline V and J ends were trimmed by 0 bases and 2 bases, with 16 bases remaining between them. Germline values: CDR1 LGHNA, CDR2 YSLEER.

The chain joins TRBV5-4 to TRBJ2-5; maybe TRBD1 (5 bases). V lost 1 base, J lost 2 bases, and 12 bases lay in between. Germline V gives CDR1 SGHNT, CDR2 YYREEE (reference sequence). CDR3 length: 15 amino acids. CDR3 amino acids: CASSLYRKGQETQYF. In DNA form, the CDR3 reads TGTGCCAGCAGCTTGTACAGGAAGGGGCAAGAGACCCAGTACTTC. Full variable domain (outside the CDR3, taken from reference TRBV5-4 and TRBJ2-5): ETGVTQSPTHLIKTRGQQVTLRCSSQSGHNTVSWYQQALGQGPQFIFQYYREEENGRGNFPPRFSGLQFPNYSSELNVNALELDDSALYLCASSLYRKGQETQYFGPGTRLLVL.

The J gene is TRBJ1-2, the V gene TRBV29-1; a weak D match, TRBD1 (5 bases). The V gene lost 3 bases and the J gene lost 6 bases, with 8 bases spanning the gap. Per the germline V gene, CDR1 is SQVTM and CDR2 is ANQGSEA. This CDR3 is built from 11 residues. CDR3 protein: CSVDGGNGYTF. The CDR3 nucleotides are TGCAGCGTTGACGGGGGAAATGGCTACACCTTC.

The chain uses TRBV7-9 and TRBJ1-1; D possibly corresponds to TRBD1 (6 bases). With 0 bases removed from V and 11 bases from J, the gap between germline ends came to 13 bases. This CDR3 contains 13 residues. CDR1 is SEHNR and CDR2 is FQNEAQ in the germline V gene (reference sequence). CDR3 sequence: CASSLAVRGRAFF. The CDR3 nucleotides are TGTGCCAGCAGCTTAGCGGTCAGGGGAAGGGCTTTCTTT.

The genes are TRBV7-2 and TRBJ2-7, with 7 bases identical to TRBD2. The CDR3 runs to 15 residues. Looked up from germline, CDR1 is SGHTA and CDR2 is FQGNSA. V shed 1 base, J shed 3 bases, and the junction held 6 bases outside the gene matches. In DNA form, the CDR3 reads TGTGCCAGCAGCTTAGTTGCGGGAGAAAGCTACGAGCAGTACTTC. This gives the protein CASSLVAGESYEQYF. Supplemented by reference TRBV7-2 and TRBJ2-7, the full variable domain reads GAGVSQSPSNKVTEKGKDVELRCDPISGHTALYWYRQSLGQGLEFLIYFQGNSAPDKSGLPSDRFSAERTGGSVSTLTIQRTQQEDSAVYLCASSLVAGESYEQYFGPGTRLTVT.

The chain links TRBV28 to TRBJ1-2; D is ambiguous. V dropped 10 bases and J dropped 4 bases, with 16 bases sitting between them. The CDR3 spans 13 residues. From germline, CDR1 is MDHEN and CDR2 SYDVKM. CDR3 in DNA: TGTGCCACTTTCGATAATCTAAGCTATGGCTACACCTTC. Amino acids: CATFDNLSYGYTF.

V gene TRBV6-1 combines with J gene TRBJ1-2; TRBD1 agrees at 9 bases. The V gene end was trimmed by 8 bases and the J gene end by 7 bases; junction bases not matched to a gene: 8. The CDR3 extends over 13 amino acids. Per the germline V gene, CDR1 is MNHNS and CDR2 is SASEGT. CDR3 amino acids: CASPQDRGGGYTF. The CDR3 coding sequence is TGTGCCAGCCCCCAGGACAGGGGCGGTGGCTACACCTTC.

The chain uses TRBV5-4 and TRBJ2-5; TRBD1 matches 8 bases. The germline V gene encodes CDR1 SGHNT and CDR2 YYREEE (reference sequence). The V segment lost 2 bases and the J segment 4 bases; nucleotides outside the gene matches: 4. The CDR3 runs 14 residues. This CDR3 is CASSFDRGRETQYF. CDR3 in DNA: TGTGCCAGCAGCTTTGACAGGGGTCGAGAGACCCAGTACTTC.

The J gene is TRBJ2-1, the V gene TRBV11-3; possible D gene TRBD1, 5 bases. Between the trimmed V and J ends, which lost 2 bases and 8 bases, there was a span of 7 bases. CDR3 length: 12 residues. Germline loops: CDR1 SGHNT, CDR2 YENEEA. The CDR3 bases are TGTGCCAGCAGCTTACAGGGCCATGAGCAGTTCTTC. Its translation: CASSLQGHEQFF.

The chain carries TRBV10-3 and TRBJ2-2; D remains unclear. This CDR3 has 17 residues. V lost 3 bases, J lost 8 bases, and 22 bases lay in between. CDR1 is ENHRY, CDR2 SYGVKD, per germline. In nucleotides, the CDR3 is TGTGCCATCAGTGATTCCCCCCCCGTGGTATATAGTGGGGAGCTGTTTTTT. This gives the protein CAISDSPPVVYSGELFF.

This chain connects TRBV11-2 to TRBJ1-2; tentatively, D is TRBD1 (6 bases). V lost 0 bases and J lost 6, with 17 bases in between. The germline gives CDR1 SGHAT, CDR2 FQNNGV. This CDR3 has 16 amino acids. The chain's CDR3 is CASSLDPRGTAHGYTF. For the CDR3, the DNA is TGTGCCAGCAGCTTAGATCCCAGGGGAACAGCCCATGGCTACACCTTC. The full variable domain, with the rest looked up from reference TRBV11-2 and TRBJ1-2, is EAGVAQSPRYKIIEKRQSVAFWCNPISGHATLYWYQQILGQGPKLLIQFQNNGVVDDSQLPKDRFSAERLKGVDSTLKIQPAKLEDSAVYLCASSLDPRGTAHGYTFGSGTRLTVV.

The rearrangement links TRBV15 to TRBJ1-1; 9 bases agree with TRBD1. J was trimmed by 11 bases and V by 0 bases; bases with no gene match: 4. Germline CDR1 and CDR2: LNHNV and YYDKDF (reference sequence). The CDR3 sequence is 13 residues long. The CDR3 coding sequence is TGTGCCACCAGCAGAGAACCCGGGACAGGGGCTTTCTTT. It translates to CATSREPGTGAFF.

The chain recombines TRBV7-3 with TRBJ1-6; 8 nucleotides match TRBD1. This CDR3 region has 15 residues. Germline V lookup: CDR1 SGHTA, CDR2 FQGTGA. The junction had 7 bases not matched to a gene; V was cut back by 5 bases and J by 7 bases. CDR3: CASSLRQGLNSPLHF. CDR3 nucleotides: TGTGCCAGCAGCCTCAGACAGGGGTTGAATTCACCCCTCCACTTT.

The J gene is TRBJ1-1, the V gene TRBV29-1; the match to TRBD1 covers 11 bases. The CDR3 is 14 amino acids. Germline CDR1 reads SQVTM; CDR2 reads ANQGSEA. After removal of 7 bases from V and 4 bases from J, the junction contained 8 bases not matched to a gene. The CDR3 loop reads CSAGSGTGGTEAFF. In DNA, the CDR3 is TGCAGCGCCGGATCCGGGACAGGGGGCACTGAAGCTTTCTTT.

This chain connects TRBV9 to TRBJ2-7; D uncertain. Trimming stripped 0 bases from V and 5 bases from J, with 6 bases between. The CDR3 is 12 amino acids. Germline assignment: CDR1 SGDLS and CDR2 YYNGEE. Here the CDR3 DNA reads TGTGCCAGCAGCGTAGAGGAGCACGAGCAGTACTTC. This sequence encodes CASSVEEHEQYF.

V gene TRBV28 combines with J gene TRBJ1-3; TRBD1 might be the D (5 bases). In germline, CDR1 is MDHEN, CDR2 SYDVKM. The V end was cut by 10 bases, the J end by 4 bases, with 11 bases between. The CDR3 covers 12 residues. The chain's CDR3 is CAKRGAGNTIYF. The DNA of the CDR3 is TGTGCCAAAAGGGGCGCAGGAAACACCATATATTTT. Looking up the rest from reference TRBV28 and TRBJ1-3 gives the full variable domain: DVKVTQSSRYLVKRTGEKVFLECVQDMDHENMFWYRQDPGLGLRLIYFSYDVKMKEKGDIPEGYSVSREKKERFSLILESASTNQTSMYLCAKRGAGNTIYFGEGSWLTVV.

This clone was recorded a few times. The rearrangement uses TRBV4-3 and TRBJ1-6; perhaps TRBD1 as D (5 bases). Germline CDR1 and CDR2: LGHNA and YSLEER. The CDR3 loop spans 17 amino acids. With 4 bases removed from V and 2 bases from J, the gap between germline ends came to 15 bases. The CDR3 reads CASSRDGGGTYNSPLHF. The CDR3 nucleotides are TGCGCCAGCAGCCGAGACGGGGGGGGTACCTATAATTCACCCCTCCACTTT.

This clone occurred a few times. The chain combines TRBV7-9 with TRBJ2-1; perhaps TRBD2 as D (5 bases). The germline V and J ends were trimmed by 5 bases and 8 bases, with 19 bases remaining between them. Per germline, CDR1 SEHNR and CDR2 FQNEAQ (reference sequence). The CDR3 runs to 15 residues. The CDR3 protein is CASSPSGRGHDEQFF. For the CDR3, the DNA is TGTGCCAGCAGCCCGAGCGGCCGGGGTCATGATGAGCAGTTCTTC.

V usage is TRBV7-3 and J usage is TRBJ2-6, with 14 bases fitting TRBD2. This CDR3 has 19 residues. CDR1 is SGHTA and CDR2 is FQGTGA in the germline V gene. The V and J ends lost 5 bases and 6 bases, in that order; junction bases with no gene match: 12. CDR3 DNA sequence: TGTGCCAGCAGCCCCCCCGTGGGGACTAGCGGGAGTGAGGCCAACGTCCTGACTTTC. Its translation: CASSPPVGTSGSEANVLTF.

The J gene is TRBJ2-5, the V gene TRBV28; D perhaps matches TRBD2 (5 bases). This CDR3 contains 13 residues. The V gene's germline CDR1 is MDHEN and CDR2 SYDVKM. With 0 bases removed from V and 4 bases from J, the gap between germline ends came to 6 bases. The CDR3 DNA is TGTGCCAGCAGTTTATGGGACTCAGAGACCCAGTACTTC. Protein: CASSLWDSETQYF.

This clone has just a few counts. This chain links TRBV12-2 with TRBJ2-5; the table's D call, TRBD2, has no DNA check behind it. TRBV12-2 is marked as a pseudogene. The CDR3 length is 13 residues. CDR3 nucleotides: TGTGCAAGTCGTTCCGGCGGGGCAGAGACCCAGTACTTC. Residues: CASRSGGAETQYF.

The genes are TRBV18 and TRBJ2-2; D uncertain. Germline V lookup: CDR1 KGHSH, CDR2 LQKENI. CDR3 length: 16 residues. With 6 bases removed from V and 0 bases from J, the gap between germline ends came to 14 bases. CDR3 loop: CASSTSLASNTGELFF. CDR3 in DNA: TGTGCCAGCTCGACCTCCTTAGCCTCGAACACCGGGGAGCTGTTTTTT.

This rearrangement joins TRBV5-6 to TRBJ2-1; D is unclear. There are 13 residues in the CDR3. V was clipped by 0 bases and J by 8 bases, with 9 bases between them. CDR1 is SGHDT, CDR2 YYEEEE, per germline. CDR3: CASSLALADEQFF. CDR3 nucleotides: TGTGCCAGCAGCTTGGCCTTGGCAGATGAGCAGTTCTTC.

This clone has just a few counts. The chain uses TRBV14 and TRBJ2-5; 7 nucleotides match TRBD1. This CDR3 region has 14 residues. CDR1 and CDR2 from the germline V gene are SGHDN and FVKESK. The V gene end was trimmed by 4 bases and the J gene end by 1 base; junction bases not matched to a gene: 3. CDR3 nucleotide sequence: TGTGCCAGCAGCCCGGGACAGATCCAAGAGACCCAGTACTTC. It encodes CASSPGQIQETQYF. The variable domain in full, with the rest retrieved from reference TRBV14 and TRBJ2-5, is EAGVTQFPSHSVIEKGQTVTLRCDPISGHDNLYWYRRVMGKEIKFLLHFVKESKQDESGMPNNRFLAERTGGTYSTLKVQPAELEDSGVYFCASSPGQIQETQYFGPGTRLLVL.

This sequence joins TRBV21-1 and TRBJ2-1; no check of the table's D call, TRBD2, against the DNA was made. TRBV21-1 is a pseudogene segment. The CDR3 loop spans 15 amino acids. The CDR3 is CARPRSGSSYNEQFF. The CDR3 DNA reads as TGTGCCAGACCACGTAGCGGGAGCTCCTACAATGAGCAGTTCTTC.